This section outlines one T cell receptor (beta chain) sequence together with its context. The method was immunoSEQ multiplex PCR; TCRdb's version includes in-frame clones alone and lacks a portion of them. Of some 200,000 clones listed, around 82% were seen once; the top ten hold 2.6%. This entry is derived from a study of blood T cell repertoires in COVID-19. On the study more broadly: Collection of acute and convalescent COVID-19 samples took place in the United States, Italy and Spain. PBMCs, B-cell-depleted T cells, or T cells provided the cDNA or gDNA that made up the material.

The length of the CDR3 is 16 residues. Germline V lookup: CDR1 GTSNPN, CDR2 SVGIG (reference sequence). The trim removed 4 bases at V and 4 bases at J, leaving 13 bases unmatched. Sequencing was carried out using peripheral blood. The origin of this receptor is a human donor with acute or convalescent COVID-19. The donor label of this sample is uncertain. The chain carries TRBV30 and TRBJ2-3, with 8 bases fitting TRBD2. CDR3 sequence reads: CAWKVTPGLGADTQYF. Here the CDR3 DNA reads TGTGCCTGGAAAGTAACACCGGGACTAGGAGCAGATACGCAGTATTTT.